Shown below are 25 T cell receptor beta chains from a single sample sequenced in a study of PD-1 blockade in classical Hodgkin lymphoma. This table comes from immunoSEQ multiplex PCR, and its TCRdb copy is limited to in-frame clones, with some not included. Of 25,000 to 30,000 clones listed, around 90% were seen once; the top ten hold approximately 6.3%. Every patient relapsed after autologous stem cell transplantation, and brentuximab vedotin exposure varied. By magnetic negative selection, CD8+ T cells were isolated from the thawed PBMCs. Sample: CD8+ T cells from blood, taken at baseline. The origin of the receptors is a human donor with classical Hodgkin lymphoma.

The rearrangement joins TRBV18 to TRBJ2-5; the D call may be TRBD1 or TRBD2 (5 bases each). This CDR3 has 19 amino acids. The germline V gene has CDR1 KGHSH and CDR2 LQKENI. The ends were cut back, 3 bases at V and 0 bases at J, with 23 bases in the middle. This CDR3 reads CASSPIRDHGPIYQETQYF. The CDR3 DNA reads TGTGCCAGCTCACCCATAAGGGACCACGGGCCCATTTACCAAGAGACCCAGTACTTC.

V is TRBV29-1 and J is TRBJ1-5; tentatively, D is TRBD1 (5 bases). Trimming pared 6 bases from V and 5 bases from J, leaving 17 bases between. The CDR3 has 14 amino acids. The germline CDR1 and CDR2 sequences are SQVTM and ANQGSEA. As DNA, the CDR3 is TGCAGCGTCCCCCGGACAATTAAGCATCAGCCCCAGCATTTT. Translated: CSVPRTIKHQPQHF.

V is TRBV7-9 and J is TRBJ2-7, with 12 bases that match TRBD2. The J segment lost 4 bases and the V segment lost 6 bases, leaving 1 base of the junction unmatched. The CDR3 runs 13 residues. Germline values: CDR1 SEHNR, CDR2 FQNEAQ (reference sequence). Here the CDR3 reads CASSLAGGYEQYF. CDR3 DNA sequence: TGTGCCAGCAGTCTAGCGGGAGGGTACGAGCAGTACTTC. Full variable domain (missing parts from reference TRBV7-9 and TRBJ2-7): DTGVSQNPRHKITKRGQNVTFRCDPISEHNRLYWYRQTLGQGPEFLTYFQNEAQLEKSRLLSDRFSAERPKGSFSTLEIQRTEQGDSAMYLCASSLAGGYEQYFGPGTRLTVT.

This chain connects TRBV19 to TRBJ1-2, with D possibly TRBD1 on 6 matching bases. The CDR3 has 15 residues. In germline, CDR1 is LNHDA, CDR2 SQIVND (reference sequence). Deletions cut 8 bases from V and 5 bases from J, with 21 bases between. This CDR3 reads CASSRAPEGGYGYTF. CDR3 bases: TGTGCCAGTTCCCGCGCCCCCGAGGGGGGTTATGGCTACACCTTC. The variable domain in full, with the rest retrieved from reference TRBV19 and TRBJ1-2, is DGGITQSPKYLFRKEGQNVTLSCEQNLNHDAMYWYRQDPGQGLRLIYYSQIVNDFQKGDIAEGYSVSREKKESFPLTVTSAQKNPTAFYLCASSRAPEGGYGYTFGSGTRLTVV.

V usage is TRBV10-3 and J usage is TRBJ1-3; TRBD1 agrees at 7 bases. The CDR3 is made up of 16 amino acids. V shed 3 bases and J 6 bases; nucleotides not matched to a gene: 11. Per the germline V gene, CDR1 is ENHRY and CDR2 is SYGVKD. CDR3 protein: CAISDLGGRGENTIYF. The CDR3 DNA reads TGTGCCATCAGTGATCTAGGGGGCAGGGGTGAAAACACCATATATTTT.

This clone came up once. This chain joins TRBV5-1 and TRBJ2-3; D may be TRBD2 (6 bases). This CDR3 comprises 16 residues. Germline V gene lookup returns CDR1 SGHRS and CDR2 YFSETQ. V shed 1 base and J shed 1 base, with 13 bases lying between them. As DNA, the CDR3 is TGCGCCAGCAGCTTGCGCGGGGTTCTCGGCACAGATACGCAGTATTTT. It specifies CASSLRGVLGTDTQYF.

This chain connects TRBV27 to TRBJ2-3, with 10 bases that match TRBD2. The CDR3 loop spans 17 amino acids. Germline V gene lookup returns CDR1 MNHEY and CDR2 SMNVEV (reference sequence). Germline trimming cut 1 base from V and 4 bases from J; bases unmatched to any gene: 8. CDR3 loop: CASSLLPGLAAADTQYF. CDR3 bases: TGTGCCAGCAGTTTATTGCCCGGACTAGCGGCGGCAGATACGCAGTATTTT.

The J gene is TRBJ1-1, the V gene TRBV20-1; no definite D call. V was pared by 3 bases and J by 6 bases, with 8 bases between. The CDR3 runs to 11 residues. Germline-derived CDR1 and CDR2 are DFQATT and SNEGSKA (reference sequence). The CDR3 DNA reads as TGCAGTGCTAGCGTGGCAGCTGAAGCTTTCTTT. Its protein is CSASVAAEAFF.

J is TRBJ1-3 and V is TRBV5-7, with TRBD1 as a possible D gene (6 bases). TRBV5-7 is an open reading frame whose function is uncertain. CDR3 size: 17 residues. V lost 3 bases and J lost 2, with 18 bases in between. The CDR3 DNA reads TGTGCCAGCAGCTCCTTTTCTACAGGGACACCTGGAAACACCATATATTTT. This encodes CASSSFSTGTPGNTIYF.

J is TRBJ2-3 and V is TRBV9, with D tentatively TRBD2 (5 bases). Germline V CDR1 and CDR2: SGDLS, YYNGEE. The CDR3 loop spans 14 amino acids. Trimming shortened V by 0 bases and J by 1 base, and 6 bases separated the two germline ends. The CDR3 here is CASSVGRGTDTQYF. The CDR3 bases are TGTGCCAGCAGCGTAGGGCGGGGCACAGATACGCAGTATTTT.

This clone was found once. The rearrangement uses TRBV6-4 and TRBJ1-4; maybe TRBD1 (5 bases). This CDR3 contains 18 residues. The germline V gene encodes CDR1 MRHNA and CDR2 SNTAGT. Between the trimmed V and J ends, which lost 7 bases and 4 bases, there was a span of 25 bases. CDR3 sequence (DNA): TGTGCCAGCATGGTGGCCGCTGGGAGACAGTCCAATAATGAAAAACTGTTTTTT. Its protein is CASMVAAGRQSNNEKLFF.

The rearrangement uses TRBV27 and TRBJ2-1; 9 bases fit TRBD2. CDR1 is MNHEY, CDR2 SMNVEV, per germline (reference sequence). The CDR3 has 13 residues. The CDR3 is CAAGLAGYNEQFF. The CDR3 DNA is TGTGCAGCTGGGCTAGCGGGATACAATGAGCAGTTCTTC.

The chain recombines TRBV7-9 with TRBJ2-7; unclear D gene. V lost 8 bases, J lost 3 bases, and 5 bases lay in between. CDR1 is SEHNR and CDR2 is FQNEAQ in the germline V gene (reference sequence). This CDR3 has 10 amino acids. The DNA of the CDR3 is TGTGCCAGCTCTGGCTACGAGCAGTACTTC. Translation gives CASSGYEQYF.

This clone was observed a handful of times. The chain uses TRBV7-8 and TRBJ1-2, with 7 nucleotides matching TRBD1. This CDR3 has 13 residues. The V segment lost 5 bases and the J segment 4 bases; nucleotides outside the gene matches: 4. Germline CDR1 reads SGHVS; CDR2 reads FQNEAQ. The CDR3 nucleotides read TGTGCCAGCAGCGACAGGGTCGTCTATGGCTACACCTTC. Residues: CASSDRVVYGYTF.

This rearrangement joins TRBV7-8 to TRBJ2-7; no definite D call. CDR1 is SGHVS, CDR2 FQNEAQ, per germline. Trimming stripped 3 bases from V and 3 bases from J, with 15 bases between. The CDR3 has 15 residues. CDR3 nucleotides: TGTGCCAGCAGCTTCCCGGTTGGGGATAACTACGAGCAGTACTTC. Encoded protein: CASSFPVGDNYEQYF.

The J gene is TRBJ1-5, the V gene TRBV6-1, with D hard to call. Looked up from germline, CDR1 is MNHNS and CDR2 is SASEGT. The CDR3 loop spans 14 amino acids. Between the trimmed V and J ends, which lost 1 base and 6 bases, there was a span of 10 bases. DNA for the CDR3: TGTGCCAGCAGTGAAGTTTGGTCCTCTCAGCCCCAGCATTTT. Translating gives CASSEVWSSQPQHF.

This sequence joins TRBV28 and TRBJ1-2; no definite D call. Germline CDR1 is MDHEN and CDR2 is SYDVKM. The V and J ends lost 3 bases and 2 bases respectively, with 7 bases between them. There are 13 residues in the CDR3. CDR3: CASSLGNNYGYTF. The CDR3, as DNA: TGTGCCAGCAGTTTGGGCAACAACTATGGCTACACCTTC.

This chain connects TRBV9 to TRBJ2-5, with TRBD2 matching over 15 bases. Trimming took 4 bases from V and 5 from J; bases not matched to a gene: 6. CDR1 and CDR2 (germline): SGDLS, YYNGEE. CDR3 length: 16 amino acids. In DNA form, the CDR3 reads TGTGCCAGCAGCACCGGACTAGCGGGAGGGCGTGAGACCCAGTACTTC. Its translation is CASSTGLAGGRETQYF.

The V gene is TRBV28, the J gene TRBJ1-2; TRBD1 is a possible D gene (6 bases). In germline, CDR1 is MDHEN, CDR2 SYDVKM. CDR3 length equals 17 residues. The V gene lost 6 bases and the J gene lost 1 base, with 21 bases spanning the gap. The CDR3 protein is CASSRNLFGGRNYGYTF. CDR3 nucleotides: TGTGCCAGCAGCCGAAACCTTTTTGGGGGGCGTAACTATGGCTACACCTTC.

J is TRBJ1-4 and V is TRBV19; no reliable D call. Germline CDR1 LNHDA, CDR2 SQIVND (reference sequence). The CDR3 loop spans 14 amino acids. The ends were cut back, 3 bases at V and 0 bases at J, with 5 bases in the middle. CDR3 sequence (DNA): TGTGCCAGTAGTATCGCAGCAACTAATGAAAAACTGTTTTTT. This sequence encodes CASSIAATNEKLFF.

This sequence joins TRBV5-8 and TRBJ2-1; TRBD2 matches 13 bases. With 6 bases clipped from V and 9 bases from J, the junction kept 9 bases outside the gene matches. The CDR3 has 15 amino acids. CDR1 and CDR2 from the germline V gene are SGHTS and YDEGEE. The CDR3 DNA is TGTGCCAGCACCCTGGGACTAGCGGGATTCGGTGAGCAGTTCTTC. Encoded protein: CASTLGLAGFGEQFF. Using reference TRBV5-8 and TRBJ2-1 for the parts outside the CDR3, the full variable domain is EAGVTQSPTHLIKTRGQQATLRCSPISGHTSVYWYQQALGLGLQFLLWYDEGEERNRGNFPPRFSGRQFPNYSSELNVNALELEDSALYLCASTLGLAGFGEQFFGPGTRLTVL.

The gene calls are TRBV11-2 and TRBJ2-7; D might be TRBD2 (5 bases). The V end lost 3 bases, the J end lost 0 bases, and 9 bases lay between the germline ends. This CDR3 comprises 14 residues. The germline V gene encodes CDR1 SGHAT and CDR2 FQNNGV. The CDR3 loop is CASSFGLGSYEQYF. The CDR3 bases are TGTGCCAGCAGCTTCGGACTGGGCTCCTACGAGCAGTACTTC.

The chain has TRBV13 and TRBJ2-7; TRBD2 matches at 16 bases. Trimming cost V 5 bases and J 2 bases; bases outside gene matches: 3. Germline V gene lookup returns CDR1 PRHDT and CDR2 FYEKMQ (reference sequence). This CDR3 is built from 16 residues. The CDR3 loop is CASSAGLAGGPYEQYF. The CDR3 DNA reads as TGTGCCAGCAGCGCGGGACTAGCGGGAGGGCCCTACGAGCAGTACTTC.

This clone has just one count. The V gene is TRBV4-1, the J gene TRBJ2-3; no clear D. The CDR3 totals 15 residues. In germline, CDR1 is MGHRA, CDR2 YSYEKL. V lost 1 base and J 0 bases, leaving 8 bases between the germline ends. CDR3 residues: CASSQGPTSTDTQYF. The CDR3, as DNA: TGCGCCAGCAGCCAAGGACCTACTAGCACAGATACGCAGTATTTT.

V and J are TRBV5-4 and TRBJ2-7, with 7 bases fitting TRBD2. The germline V gene has CDR1 SGHNT and CDR2 YYREEE (reference sequence). The CDR3 loop spans 13 amino acids. V gave up 3 bases and J gave up 5 bases; unmatched junction bases: 5. CDR3 sequence reads: CASSSGGSDEQYF. For the CDR3, the DNA is TGTGCCAGCAGCTCCGGGGGGTCCGACGAGCAGTACTTC.